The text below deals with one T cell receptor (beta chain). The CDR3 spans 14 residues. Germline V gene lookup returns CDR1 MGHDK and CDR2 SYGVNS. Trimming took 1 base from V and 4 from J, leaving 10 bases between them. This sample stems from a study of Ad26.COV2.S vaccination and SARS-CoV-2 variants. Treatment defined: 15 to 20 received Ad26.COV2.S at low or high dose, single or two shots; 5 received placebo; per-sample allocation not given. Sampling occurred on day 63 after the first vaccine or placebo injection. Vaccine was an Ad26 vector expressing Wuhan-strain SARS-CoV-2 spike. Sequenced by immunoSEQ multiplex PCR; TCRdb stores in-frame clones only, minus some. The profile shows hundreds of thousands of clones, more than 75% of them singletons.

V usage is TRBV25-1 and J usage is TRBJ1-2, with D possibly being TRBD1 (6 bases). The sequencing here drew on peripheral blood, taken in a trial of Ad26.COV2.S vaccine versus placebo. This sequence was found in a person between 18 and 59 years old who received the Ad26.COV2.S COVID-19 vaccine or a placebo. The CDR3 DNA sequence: TGTGCCAGCAGTGAATCAGGGGCAGCCTATGGCTACACCTTC. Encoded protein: CASSESGAAYGYTF.